The 9 T cell receptor beta chains below come from one sample, sequenced in a study of T-cell memory formation after mild COVID-19 (dated by TCRdb to the early 2020s). Libraries came from 5' RACE. Sequencing used an Illumina NovaSeq 6000. Using fastp at Q25 and MiXCR, TCRdb reprocessed the public reads and kept productive beta chains. Every CDR3 protein is listed once, alongside the most common genes and DNA of its rows. Recorded for this sample are more than 45,000 distinct CDR3 sequences; 9.3% of them occurred a single time. Together, the top ten hold 10% to 15% of the sample. What was sequenced was PBMCs or a T cell subset sorted from them (not recorded which). Every receptor here comes from an adult woman who had mild COVID-19 (a few samples of this study predate the infection). The sample titles of this study are shuffled in the database, so cell type and time point are left out; the donor was told from shared clones.

This clonotype was counted many times. The chain uses TRBV5-1 and TRBJ2-7; 11 nucleotides agree with TRBD2. V was clipped by 4 bases and J by 3 bases; unmatched bases: 3. The CDR3 covers 14 residues. Germline V gene lookup returns CDR1 SGHRS and CDR2 YFSETQ. The CDR3 loop is CASSTSGGNYEQYF. The CDR3, as DNA: TGCGCCAGCAGCACTAGCGGGGGAAACTACGAGCAGTACTTC.

V is TRBV27 and J is TRBJ2-7, with D possibly matching TRBD1 (6 bases). Trimming took off 5 bases at V and 5 bases at J, with 16 bases between the two ends. The CDR3 totals 14 residues. Germline assignment: CDR1 MNHEY and CDR2 SMNVEV (reference sequence). The CDR3 loop reads CASSLFAGENEQYF. CDR3 DNA: TGTGCCAGCAGTCTTTTTGCAGGGGAGAACGAGCAGTACTTC.

In its sample, this clonotype ranks as medium-sized. The CDR3 sequence: CASSSRAGVNTEAFF. The DNA of the CDR3 is TGTGCCAGCAGTTCCAGAGCAGGGGTGAACACTGAAGCTTTCTTT. The V call is TRBV7-8, the J call TRBJ1-1, with TRBD1 as a possible D gene (6 bases). Trimming removed 6 bases from V and 0 bases from J, with 14 bases in between. The CDR3 is 15 amino acids. Germline values: CDR1 SGHVS, CDR2 FQNEAQ.

This clonotype was detected ten times or more. The chain carries TRBV5-1 and TRBJ2-1; 11 bases are a match to TRBD2. Germline V gives CDR1 SGHRS, CDR2 YFSETQ. This CDR3 region has 16 residues. After removal of 4 bases from V and 9 bases from J, the junction contained 12 bases not matched to a gene. This chain's CDR3 is CASSPIAGGLKGEQFF. DNA of the CDR3: TGCGCCAGCAGCCCGATAGCGGGGGGGCTGAAGGGTGAGCAGTTCTTC.

This clonotype showed up just a few times. V gene TRBV12-3 or TRBV12-4 combines with J gene TRBJ1-1; D call uncertain. The germline V and J ends were trimmed by 1 base and 1 base, with 10 bases remaining between them. The CDR3 is 15 amino acids. The CDR3 sequence is CASSLGLHQNTEAFF. The DNA of the CDR3 is TGTGCCAGCAGTTTAGGTTTACACCAGAACACTGAAGCTTTCTTT.

This clonotype was observed at least ten times. The V gene is TRBV27, the J gene TRBJ2-1; TRBD2 aligns across 11 bases. The CDR3 spans 19 residues. Germline loops: CDR1 MNHEY, CDR2 SMNVEV (reference sequence). V lost 2 bases, J lost 1 base, and 10 bases stayed unmatched. CDR3 sequence: CASSLSPLLAGGSYNEQFF. Here the CDR3 DNA reads TGTGCCAGCAGTTTAAGTCCTCTTCTAGCGGGAGGATCCTACAATGAGCAGTTCTTC.

This clonotype was counted at least ten times. The J gene is TRBJ2-2, the V gene TRBV5-1; D is unresolved. The V gene lost 6 bases and the J gene lost 6 bases, with 6 bases spanning the gap. Per germline, CDR1 SGHRS and CDR2 YFSETQ. This CDR3 contains 11 residues. CDR3 protein: CASTEAGELFF. Written as DNA, the CDR3 is TGCGCCAGCACCGAGGCCGGGGAGCTGTTTTTT.

This clonotype has just a few counts. The chain joins TRBV14 to TRBJ2-1; D possibly matches TRBD1 or TRBD2 (5 bases each). This CDR3 comprises 15 residues. Germline V gives CDR1 SGHDN, CDR2 FVKESK. The germline V and J ends were trimmed by 2 bases and 5 bases, with 13 bases remaining between them. CDR3 sequence reads: CASSQLRDGHNEQFF. The CDR3 coding sequence is TGTGCCAGCAGCCAACTAAGGGACGGACACAATGAGCAGTTCTTC.

This sequence joins TRBV7-2 and TRBJ2-5; D is unresolved. The CDR3 covers 13 residues. CDR1 and CDR2 from the germline V gene are SGHTA and FQGNSA. Trimming left V 1 base short and J 2 bases short, with 5 bases between. The CDR3 loop reads CASSLVQQETQYF. As DNA, the CDR3 is TGTGCCAGCAGCTTAGTACAGCAAGAGACCCAGTACTTC.